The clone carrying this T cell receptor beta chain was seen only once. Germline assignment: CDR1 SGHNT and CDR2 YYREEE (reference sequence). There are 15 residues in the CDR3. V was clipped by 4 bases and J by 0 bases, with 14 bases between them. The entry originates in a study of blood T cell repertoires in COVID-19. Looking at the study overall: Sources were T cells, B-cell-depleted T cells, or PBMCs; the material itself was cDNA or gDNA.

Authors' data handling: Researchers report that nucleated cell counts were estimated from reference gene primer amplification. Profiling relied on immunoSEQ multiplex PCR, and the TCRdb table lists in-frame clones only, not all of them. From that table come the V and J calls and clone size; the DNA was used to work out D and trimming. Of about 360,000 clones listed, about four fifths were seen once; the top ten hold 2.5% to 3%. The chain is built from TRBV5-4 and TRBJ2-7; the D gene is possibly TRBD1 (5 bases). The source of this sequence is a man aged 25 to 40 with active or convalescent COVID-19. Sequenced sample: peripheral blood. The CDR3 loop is CASSQTGSTSYEQYF. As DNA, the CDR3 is TGTGCCAGCAGCCAAACAGGATCAACCTCCTACGAGCAGTACTTC.